This T cell receptor delta chain is drawn from a study of gamma-delta T cells after stem cell transplantation. There are a few counts of this clone. The junction departs from germline at one end; a sequencing error may be responsible. This CDR3 has 19 residues. Germline V CDR1 and CDR2: GEAIGNYY, EKD. TCRdb re-processed the RT-PCR reads using CATT. The sample has over a thousand delta-chain clones, over 6.5% seen once; the top ten hold over 60%. The sequenced sample consisted of gamma-delta T cells. This TCR was sampled from a human donor. It is not recorded whose cells these are; they may come from a transplant donor. The chain is built from TRDV2 and TRDJ1, with 13 nucleotides matching TRDD3. The CDR3 is CACDSLRTGGYEYTDKPIF. In nucleotides, the CDR3 is TGTGCCTGTGACTCTTTGCGTACTGGGGGATACGAATACACCGATAAACCCATCTTT.